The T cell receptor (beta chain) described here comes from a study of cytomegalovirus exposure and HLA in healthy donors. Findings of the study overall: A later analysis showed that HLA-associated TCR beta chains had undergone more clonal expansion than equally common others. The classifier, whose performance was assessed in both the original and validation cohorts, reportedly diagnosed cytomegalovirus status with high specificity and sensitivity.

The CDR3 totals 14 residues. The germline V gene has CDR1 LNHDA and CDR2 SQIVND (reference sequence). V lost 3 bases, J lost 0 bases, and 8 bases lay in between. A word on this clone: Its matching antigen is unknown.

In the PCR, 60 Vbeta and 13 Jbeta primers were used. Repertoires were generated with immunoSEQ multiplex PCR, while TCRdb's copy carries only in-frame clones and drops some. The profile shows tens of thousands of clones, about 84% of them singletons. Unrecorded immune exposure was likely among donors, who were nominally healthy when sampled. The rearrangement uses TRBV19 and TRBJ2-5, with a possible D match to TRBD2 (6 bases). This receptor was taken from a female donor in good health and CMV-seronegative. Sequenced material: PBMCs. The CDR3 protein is CASSMWRDQETQYF. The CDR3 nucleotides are TGTGCCAGTAGTATGTGGAGGGACCAAGAGACCCAGTACTTC.